This TCR beta chain emerged from a study of T cell responses to AZD1222 COVID-19 vaccine. The data were produced by immunoSEQ multiplex PCR, yet TCRdb's version contains in-frame clones alone and is incomplete. The profile shows roughly 160,000 clones, more than 80% of them singletons. With 6 bases removed from V and 4 bases from J, the gap between germline ends came to 15 bases. The CDR3 totals 14 residues. The germline V gene has CDR1 MNHEY and CDR2 SVGEGT. This receptor was obtained from an adult in good health. Source: peripheral blood, taken on day 0 of AZD1222 vaccination. The J gene is TRBJ2-5, the V gene TRBV6-2 or TRBV6-3; no firm D call. CDR3 coding DNA: TGTGCCAGCAGCGACCCCGGACGGGTAGAGACCCAGTACTTC. This sequence encodes CASSDPGRVETQYF.